This T cell receptor (beta chain) comes out of a study of radiotherapy plus CTLA-4 blockade in lung cancer. Study-wide context: Objective responses were seen in around a sixth of patients, disease control in approximately 30%.

V shed 4 bases, J shed 3 bases, and the junction held 2 bases outside the gene matches. The CDR3 is 14 residues long. Germline V lookup: CDR1 SGDLS, CDR2 YYNGEE. Study conclusions and caveats: Per reports, early blood T cell clone dynamics, plus interferon-beta, forecast response most strongly. Some TCR clones had been derived from tumors. These clones expanded in peripheral blood after radiotherapy plus ipilimumab.

Data came from immunoSEQ multiplex PCR; TCRdb stores just in-frame clones and leaves some out. The top ten hold roughly 25% of the sample, which has 40,000 to 45,000 clones, about two thirds seen once. With regard to this clone: Its antigen is not identified.

Those patients who had chemo-refractory metastatic non-small-cell lung cancer were given focal radiation along with CTLA-4 blockade through ipilimumab. The chain employs TRBV9 and TRBJ1-4; TRBD1 agrees at 8 bases. The receptor was derived from a human donor with non-small cell lung cancer who had a partial response to radiotherapy plus ipilimumab. The specimen was peripheral blood, collected from a patient treated with radiotherapy plus ipilimumab. CDR3 in amino acids: CASSTQGANEKLFF. The CDR3 DNA is TGTGCCAGCAGCACACAGGGGGCTAATGAAAAACTGTTTTTT.